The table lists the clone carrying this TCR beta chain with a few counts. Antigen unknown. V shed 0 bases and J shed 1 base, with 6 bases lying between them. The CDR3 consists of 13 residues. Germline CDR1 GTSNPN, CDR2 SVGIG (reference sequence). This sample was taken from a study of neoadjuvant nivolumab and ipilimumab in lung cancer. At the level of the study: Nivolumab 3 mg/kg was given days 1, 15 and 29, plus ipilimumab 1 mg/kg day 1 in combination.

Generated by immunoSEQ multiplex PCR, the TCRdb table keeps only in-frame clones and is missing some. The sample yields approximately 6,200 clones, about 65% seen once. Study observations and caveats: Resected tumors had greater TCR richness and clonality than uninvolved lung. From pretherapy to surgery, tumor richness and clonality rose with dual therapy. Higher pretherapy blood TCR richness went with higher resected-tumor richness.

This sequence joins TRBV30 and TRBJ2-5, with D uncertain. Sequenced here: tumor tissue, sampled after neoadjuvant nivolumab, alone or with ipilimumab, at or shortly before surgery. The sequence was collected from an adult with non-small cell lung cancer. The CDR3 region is CAWSVGPQETQYF. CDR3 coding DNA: TGTGCCTGGAGTGTAGGTCCCCAAGAGACCCAGTACTTC. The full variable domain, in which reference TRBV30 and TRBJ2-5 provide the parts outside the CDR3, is SQTIHQWPATLVQPVGSPLSLECTVEGTSNPNLYWYRQAAGRGLQLLFYSVGIGQISSEVPQNLSASRPQDRQFILSSKKLLLSDSGFYLCAWSVGPQETQYFGPGTRLLVL.